Here is one T cell receptor beta chain with its context. This sample is part of a study of PD-L1 blockade in urothelial cancer. Study as a whole: Patients commenced atezolizumab at some point between 2014 and 2015, and it was given at 1,200 mg intravenously every 3 weeks. As for prior chemotherapy regimens, patients had received 0 to 3.

Clones were sequenced by immunoSEQ multiplex PCR, and TCRdb holds only the in-frame ones, with some missing. Of more than 75,000 clones listed, 84% were seen once; the top ten hold 2% to 2.5%. CDR1 and CDR2 from the germline V gene are MNHEY and SVGAGI. This CDR3 has 14 amino acids. V lost 7 bases to trimming and J lost 2 bases; unmatched junction nucleotides: 8. Time point here: pretreatment peripheral blood. The chain links TRBV6-5 to TRBJ2-7, with 7 bases that match TRBD2. This TCR came from a man in his 60s with urothelial cancer. Sequences were derived from PBMCs, sampled around atezolizumab (anti-PD-L1) treatment. The CDR3 is CASKGGGGTYEQYF. CDR3 nucleotides: TGTGCCAGCAAGGGCGGGGGAGGGACCTACGAGCAGTACTTC.